Below, 5 T cell receptor beta chains from the same sample are listed, as sequenced in a study of control samples from healthy donors and cancer patients. The repertoire was sequenced with immunoSEQ multiplex PCR; TCRdb's copy has only in-frame clones and lacks some. The data contain 150,000 to 200,000 clones, roughly 95% of them seen just once; the ten biggest clones take up under 1.2%. Specimen: blood. The source of these receptors is a woman under 40 in good health.

The V and J genes are TRBV18 and TRBJ1-5, with D uncertain. Germline V gene data show CDR1 as KGHSH and CDR2 as LQKENI. Trimming stripped 2 bases from V and 7 bases from J, with 12 bases between. The CDR3 totals 14 residues. This CDR3 is CASSPSVRTQPQHF. The CDR3 DNA follows: TGTGCCAGCTCACCATCCGTCCGGACGCAGCCCCAGCATTTT.

The chain is built from TRBV5-1 and TRBJ2-4, with 9 bases matching TRBD1. Germline V gene data show CDR1 as SGHRS and CDR2 as YFSETQ. The CDR3 runs to 17 residues. Trimming removed 1 base from V and 0 bases from J; junction bases left unmatched: 5. The CDR3 is CASSLIGTGLAKNIQYF. CDR3 DNA: TGCGCCAGCAGCTTGATAGGGACAGGGCTAGCCAAAAACATTCAGTACTTC.

The J gene is TRBJ1-2, the V gene TRBV28; no reliable D call. CDR1 MDHEN and CDR2 SYDVKM come from the germline V gene. Trimming took off 4 bases at V and 2 bases at J, with 5 bases between the two ends. This CDR3 spans 12 amino acids. CDR3 protein: CASSYRNYGYTF. The CDR3 DNA follows: TGTGCCAGCAGTTACCGAAACTATGGCTACACCTTC.

V gene TRBV9 combines with J gene TRBJ2-1; D might be TRBD1 (5 bases). Germline V gives CDR1 SGDLS, CDR2 YYNGEE. Trimming took 4 bases from V and 2 from J, leaving 16 bases between them. The CDR3 covers 16 residues. The CDR3 coding sequence is TGTGCCAGCAGCTCCCGGACGAGGACAACCTACAATGAGCAGTTCTTC. Its protein product is CASSSRTRTTYNEQFF. The full variable domain, rest sourced from reference TRBV9 and TRBJ2-1, is DSGVTQTPKHLITATGQRVTLRCSPRSGDLSVYWYQQSLDQGLQFLIQYYNGEERAKGNILERFSAQQFPDLHSELNLSSLELGDSALYFCASSSRTRTTYNEQFFGPGTRLTVL.

V and J are TRBV18 and TRBJ2-5; D unclear. Trimming cost V 3 bases and J 5 bases, with 7 bases left between them. Germline V CDR1 and CDR2: KGHSH, LQKENI. The CDR3 has 12 residues. This chain's CDR3 is CASSPEVETQYF. The CDR3 DNA sequence: TGTGCCAGCTCACCCGAGGTGGAGACCCAGTACTTC. Looking up the rest from reference TRBV18 and TRBJ2-5 gives the full variable domain: NAGVMQNPRHLVRRRGQEARLRCSPMKGHSHVYWYRQLPEEGLKFMVYLQKENIIDESGMPKERFSAEFPKEGPSILRIQQVVRGDSAAYFCASSPEVETQYFGPGTRLLVL.